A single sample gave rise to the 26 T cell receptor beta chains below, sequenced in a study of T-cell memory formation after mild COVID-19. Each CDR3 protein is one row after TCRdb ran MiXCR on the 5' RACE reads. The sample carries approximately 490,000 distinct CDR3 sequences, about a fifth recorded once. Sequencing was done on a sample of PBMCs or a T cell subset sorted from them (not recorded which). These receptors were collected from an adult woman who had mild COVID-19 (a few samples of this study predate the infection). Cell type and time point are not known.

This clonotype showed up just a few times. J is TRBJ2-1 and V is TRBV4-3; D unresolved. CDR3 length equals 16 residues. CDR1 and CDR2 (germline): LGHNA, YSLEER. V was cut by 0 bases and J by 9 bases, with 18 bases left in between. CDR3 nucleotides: TGCGCCAGCAGCCAAGATGACATGATAATAGGAAGTGAGCAGTTCTTC. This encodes CASSQDDMIIGSEQFF.

The CDR3 sequence is CASSLVGVRGNTIYF. CDR3 DNA: TGTGCCAGCAGCTTAGTAGGGGTTCGTGGAAACACCATATATTTT. The chain couples TRBV7-9 to TRBJ1-3, with D possibly matching TRBD1 (5 bases). Germline assignment: CDR1 SEHNR and CDR2 FQNEAQ (reference sequence). The CDR3 is 15 amino acids. Deletions cut 1 base from V and 3 bases from J, with 10 bases between.

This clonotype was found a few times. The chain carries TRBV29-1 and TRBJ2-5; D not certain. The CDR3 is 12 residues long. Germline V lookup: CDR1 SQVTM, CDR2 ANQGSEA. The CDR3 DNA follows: TGCAGTCCTGTTGGGCATCGAGAGACCCAGTACTTC. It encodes CSPVGHRETQYF.

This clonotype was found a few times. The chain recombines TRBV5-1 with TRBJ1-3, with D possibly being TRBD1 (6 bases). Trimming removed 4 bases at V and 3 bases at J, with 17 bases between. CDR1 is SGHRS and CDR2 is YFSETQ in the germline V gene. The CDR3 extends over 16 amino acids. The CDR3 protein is CASSPQGAGVGNTIYF. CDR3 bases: TGCGCCAGCAGCCCACAGGGTGCAGGGGTTGGAAACACCATATATTTT.

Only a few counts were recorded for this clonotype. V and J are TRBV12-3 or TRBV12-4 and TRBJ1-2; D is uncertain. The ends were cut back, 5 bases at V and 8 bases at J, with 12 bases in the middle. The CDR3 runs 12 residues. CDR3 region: CASSHEGNGYTF. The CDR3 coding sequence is TGTGCCAGCAGTCACGAGGGCAACGGCTACACCTTC.

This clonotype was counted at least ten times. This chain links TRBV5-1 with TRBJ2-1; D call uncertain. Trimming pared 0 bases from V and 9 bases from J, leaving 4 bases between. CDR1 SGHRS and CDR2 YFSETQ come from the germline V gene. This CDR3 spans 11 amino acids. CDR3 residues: CASSLAAEQFF. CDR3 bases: TGCGCCAGCAGCTTGGCCGCTGAGCAGTTCTTC.

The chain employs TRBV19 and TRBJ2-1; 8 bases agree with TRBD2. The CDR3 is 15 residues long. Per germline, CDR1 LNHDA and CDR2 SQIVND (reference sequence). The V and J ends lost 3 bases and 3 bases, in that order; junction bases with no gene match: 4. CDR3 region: CASSMPGGVYNEQFF. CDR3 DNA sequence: TGTGCCAGTAGTATGCCGGGAGGGGTCTACAATGAGCAGTTCTTC. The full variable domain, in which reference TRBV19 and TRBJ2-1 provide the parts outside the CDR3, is DGGITQSPKYLFRKEGQNVTLSCEQNLNHDAMYWYRQDPGQGLRLIYYSQIVNDFQKGDIAEGYSVSREKKESFPLTVTSAQKNPTAFYLCASSMPGGVYNEQFFGPGTRLTVL.

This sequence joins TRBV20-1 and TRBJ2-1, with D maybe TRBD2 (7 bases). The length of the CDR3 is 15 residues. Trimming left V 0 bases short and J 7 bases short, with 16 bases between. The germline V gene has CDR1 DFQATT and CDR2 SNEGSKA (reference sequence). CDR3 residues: CSARDWDNGGNEQFF. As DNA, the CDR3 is TGCAGTGCTAGAGATTGGGACAACGGGGGGAATGAGCAGTTCTTC.

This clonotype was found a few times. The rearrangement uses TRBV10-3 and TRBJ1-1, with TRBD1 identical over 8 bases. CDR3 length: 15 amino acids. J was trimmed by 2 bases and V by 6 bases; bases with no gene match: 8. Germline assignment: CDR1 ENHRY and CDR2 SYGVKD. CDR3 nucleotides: TGTGCCATCAGGGAGGGACAGGAGTTTAACACTGAAGCTTTCTTT. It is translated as CAIREGQEFNTEAFF.

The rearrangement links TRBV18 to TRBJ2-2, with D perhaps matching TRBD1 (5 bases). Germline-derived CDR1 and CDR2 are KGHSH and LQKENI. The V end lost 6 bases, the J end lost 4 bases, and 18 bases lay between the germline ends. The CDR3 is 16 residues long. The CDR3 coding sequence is TGTGCCAGCTCGCAGGGCCGTATGCCGATCACCGGGGAGCTGTTTTTT. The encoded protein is CASSQGRMPITGELFF.

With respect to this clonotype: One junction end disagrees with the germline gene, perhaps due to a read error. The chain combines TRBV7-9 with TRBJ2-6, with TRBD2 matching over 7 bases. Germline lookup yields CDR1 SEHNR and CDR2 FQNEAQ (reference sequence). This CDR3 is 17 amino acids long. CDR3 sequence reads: CASSPLPQGGGGNVLTF. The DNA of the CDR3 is TGTGCCAGCAGCCCATTACCCCAGGGTGGGGGGGGCAACGTCCTGACTTTC. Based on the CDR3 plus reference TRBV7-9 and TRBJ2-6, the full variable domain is DTGVSQNPRHKITKRGQNVTFRCDPISEHNRLYWYRQTLGQGPEFLTYFQNEAQLEKSRLLSDRFSAERPKGSFSTLEIQRTEQGDSAMYLCASSPLPQGGGGNVLTFGAGSRLTVL.

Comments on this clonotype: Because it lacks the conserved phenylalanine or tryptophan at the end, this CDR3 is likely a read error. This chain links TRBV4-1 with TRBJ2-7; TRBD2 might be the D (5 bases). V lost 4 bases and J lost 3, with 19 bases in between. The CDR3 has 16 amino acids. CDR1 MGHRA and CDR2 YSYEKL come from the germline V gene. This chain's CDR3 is CASSLGPGVPDYEQYL. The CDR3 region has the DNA TGCGCCAGCAGCCTCGGGCCCGGGGTGCCCGACTACGAGCAGTACTTA.

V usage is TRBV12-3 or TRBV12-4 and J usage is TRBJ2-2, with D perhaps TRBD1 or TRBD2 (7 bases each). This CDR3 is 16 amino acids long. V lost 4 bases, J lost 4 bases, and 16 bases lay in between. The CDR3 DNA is TGTGCCAGCAGTTCCCGAGGCAGGGGGGGCACCGGGGAGCTGTTTTTT. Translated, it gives CASSSRGRGGTGELFF.

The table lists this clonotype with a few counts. CDR3 bases: TGCAGTGCTAGAGAGTCCGGACGGTACGAGCAGTACTTC. Translation: CSARESGRYEQYF. The chain carries TRBV20-1 and TRBJ2-7; no firm D call. There are 13 residues in the CDR3. With 0 bases removed from V and 4 bases from J, the gap between germline ends came to 10 bases. Germline CDR1 reads DFQATT; CDR2 reads SNEGSKA (reference sequence).

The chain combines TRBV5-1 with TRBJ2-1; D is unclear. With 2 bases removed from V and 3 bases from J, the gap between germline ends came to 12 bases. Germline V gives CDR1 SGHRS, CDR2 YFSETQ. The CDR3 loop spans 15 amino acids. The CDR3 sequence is CASSLSPDLYNEQFF. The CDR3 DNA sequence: TGCGCCAGCAGCTTAAGTCCCGATCTCTACAATGAGCAGTTCTTC. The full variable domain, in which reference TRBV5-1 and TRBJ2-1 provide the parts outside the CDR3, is KAGVTQTPRYLIKTRGQQVTLSCSPISGHRSVSWYQQTPGQGLQFLFEYFSETQRNKGNFPGRFSGRQFSNSRSEMNVSTLELGDSALYLCASSLSPDLYNEQFFGPGTRLTVL.

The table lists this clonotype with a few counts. The CDR3 DNA reads TGTGCCAGCAGCGACAGGGTCTACAATGAGCAGTTCTTC. Residues: CASSDRVYNEQFF. The chain is built from TRBV27 and TRBJ2-1, with 7 bases lining up with TRBD1. The CDR3 spans 13 residues. Per germline, CDR1 MNHEY and CDR2 SMNVEV (reference sequence). V lost 6 bases to trimming and J lost 3 bases; unmatched junction nucleotides: 2.

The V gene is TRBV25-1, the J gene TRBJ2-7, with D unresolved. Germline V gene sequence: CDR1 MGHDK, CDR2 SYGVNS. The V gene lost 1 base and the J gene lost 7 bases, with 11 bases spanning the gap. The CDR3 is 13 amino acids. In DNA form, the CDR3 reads TGTGCCAGCAGTGAATCTTCCCCCGGGGAGCAGTACTTC. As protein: CASSESSPGEQYF.

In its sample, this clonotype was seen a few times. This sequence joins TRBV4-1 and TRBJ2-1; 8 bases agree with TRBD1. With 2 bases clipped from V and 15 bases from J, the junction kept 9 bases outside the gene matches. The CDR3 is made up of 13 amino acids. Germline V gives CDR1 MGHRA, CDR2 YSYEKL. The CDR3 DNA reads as TGCGCCAGCAGCCAAAACTTGGGCAGGGGGCCGTTCTTC. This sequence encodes CASSQNLGRGPFF.

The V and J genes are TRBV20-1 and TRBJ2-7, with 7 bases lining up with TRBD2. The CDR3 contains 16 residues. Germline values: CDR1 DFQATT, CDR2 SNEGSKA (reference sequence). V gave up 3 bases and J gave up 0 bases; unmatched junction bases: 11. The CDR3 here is CSASRLPGRFSYEQYF. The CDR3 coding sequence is TGCAGTGCTAGCCGATTGCCCGGGAGGTTCTCCTACGAGCAGTACTTC.

The CDR3 here is CASSLGSQGVSQPQHF. CDR3 coding DNA: TGTGCCAGCAGCTTAGGGTCTCAGGGGGTCTCTCAGCCCCAGCATTTT. V and J are TRBV7-8 and TRBJ1-5; 7 positions agree with TRBD1. The germline CDR1 and CDR2 sequences are SGHVS and FQNEAQ. This CDR3 contains 16 residues. V shed 1 base and J 6 bases; nucleotides not matched to a gene: 9.

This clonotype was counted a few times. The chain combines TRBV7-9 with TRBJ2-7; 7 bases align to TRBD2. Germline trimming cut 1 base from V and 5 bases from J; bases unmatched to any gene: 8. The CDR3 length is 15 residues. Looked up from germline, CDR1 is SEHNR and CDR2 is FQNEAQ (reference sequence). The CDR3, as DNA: TGTGCCAGCAGCTTAGGAGCGGGATTCTTGAACGAGCAGTACTTC. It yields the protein CASSLGAGFLNEQYF.

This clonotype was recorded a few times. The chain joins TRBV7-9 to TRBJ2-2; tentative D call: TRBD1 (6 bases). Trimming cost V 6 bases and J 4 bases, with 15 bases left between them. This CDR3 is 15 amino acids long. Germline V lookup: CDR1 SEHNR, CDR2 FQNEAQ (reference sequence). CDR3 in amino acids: CASRPQGRGTGELFF. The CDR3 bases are TGTGCCAGCAGACCACAGGGAAGGGGCACCGGGGAGCTGTTTTTT.

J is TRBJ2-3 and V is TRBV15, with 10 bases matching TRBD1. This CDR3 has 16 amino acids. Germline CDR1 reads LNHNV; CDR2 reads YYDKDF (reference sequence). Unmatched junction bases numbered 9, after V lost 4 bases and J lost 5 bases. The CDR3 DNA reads TGTGCCACCAGCATCCGGGACAGGGGCAAGGGAGATACGCAGTATTTT. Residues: CATSIRDRGKGDTQYF.

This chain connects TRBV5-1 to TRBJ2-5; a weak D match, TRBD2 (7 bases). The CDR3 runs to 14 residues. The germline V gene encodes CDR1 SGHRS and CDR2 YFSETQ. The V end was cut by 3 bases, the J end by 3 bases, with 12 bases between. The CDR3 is CASSWGGGKETQYF. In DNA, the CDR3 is TGCGCCAGCAGCTGGGGGGGCGGTAAAGAGACCCAGTACTTC.

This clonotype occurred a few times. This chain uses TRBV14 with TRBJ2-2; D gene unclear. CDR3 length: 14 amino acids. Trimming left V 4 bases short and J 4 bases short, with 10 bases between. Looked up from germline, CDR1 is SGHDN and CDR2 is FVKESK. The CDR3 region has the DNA TGTGCCAGCAGCCCTTACAAGACCACCGGGGAGCTGTTTTTT. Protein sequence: CASSPYKTTGELFF.

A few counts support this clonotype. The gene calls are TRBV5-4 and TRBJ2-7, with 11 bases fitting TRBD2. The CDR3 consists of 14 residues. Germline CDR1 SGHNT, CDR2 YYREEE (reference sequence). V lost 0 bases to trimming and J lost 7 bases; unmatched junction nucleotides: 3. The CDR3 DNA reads TGTGCCAGCAGCTTGGTCCTAGCGGGAGGTGAGCAGTACTTC. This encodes CASSLVLAGGEQYF.